The 10 T cell receptor beta chains in this list originate from one sample, sequenced in a study of blood T cell repertoires in COVID-19. Only in-frame clones appear in the TCRdb table, and some are missing; sequencing was by immunoSEQ multiplex PCR. This sample has more than 95,000 clones, with over 75% found just once. The source material was peripheral blood. These receptors originate from a man aged 50 or older with acute or convalescent COVID-19.

The chain recombines TRBV28 with TRBJ2-3; 9 bases align to TRBD2. Germline CDR1 MDHEN, CDR2 SYDVKM. The CDR3 consists of 16 residues. The V gene end was trimmed by 6 bases and the J gene end by 4 bases; junction bases not matched to a gene: 11. CDR3 protein: CASSRLAEPPADTQYF. CDR3 coding DNA: TGTGCCAGCAGCCGACTAGCGGAACCCCCGGCAGATACGCAGTATTTT.

The CDR3 spells CASSPSGTGGYNEQFF. CDR3 coding DNA: TGTGCCAGCAGCCCTTCCGGGACAGGGGGTTACAATGAGCAGTTCTTC. The rearrangement links TRBV7-3 to TRBJ2-1; 11 nucleotides agree with TRBD1. Unmatched junction bases numbered 7, after V lost 5 bases and J lost 4 bases. Per the germline V gene, CDR1 is SGHTA and CDR2 is FQGTGA. This CDR3 contains 16 residues.

This chain uses TRBV7-8 with TRBJ1-4; D not certain. Between the trimmed V and J ends, which lost 5 bases and 0 bases, there was a span of 10 bases. This CDR3 spans 15 amino acids. Germline V lookup: CDR1 SGHVS, CDR2 FQNEAQ. CDR3 bases: TGTGCCAGCAGCACCCGACAAACAACTAATGAAAAACTGTTTTTT. The encoded protein is CASSTRQTTNEKLFF.

The chain carries TRBV27 and TRBJ1-3; TRBD1 matches at 8 bases. V lost 3 bases, J lost 2 bases, and 3 bases stayed unmatched. The germline V gene encodes CDR1 MNHEY and CDR2 SMNVEV (reference sequence). The length of the CDR3 is 15 residues. CDR3 in amino acids: CASSLQGATGNTIYF. The CDR3 DNA reads TGTGCCAGCAGTTTGCAGGGGGCAACTGGAAACACCATATATTTT.

This chain connects TRBV7-6 to TRBJ1-5; D unclear. The germline V gene has CDR1 SGHVS and CDR2 FNYEAQ. The CDR3 runs to 14 residues. Trimming pared 4 bases from V and 2 bases from J, leaving 9 bases between. The CDR3 loop is CASSSTAGNQPQHF. For the CDR3, the DNA is TGTGCCAGCAGCTCAACAGCTGGCAATCAGCCCCAGCATTTT. Based on the CDR3 plus reference TRBV7-6 and TRBJ1-5, the full variable domain is GAGVSQSPRYKVTKRGQDVALRCDPISGHVSLYWYRQALGQGPEFLTYFNYEAQQDKSGLPNDRFSAERPEGSISTLTIQRTEQRDSAMYRCASSSTAGNQPQHFGDGTRLSIL.

J is TRBJ1-2 and V is TRBV5-1; D ambiguous. In germline, CDR1 is SGHRS, CDR2 YFSETQ. CDR3 length: 15 amino acids. The germline V and J ends were trimmed by 4 bases and 4 bases, with 17 bases remaining between them. The CDR3 is CASSPDGETFYGYTF. The DNA of the CDR3 is TGCGCCAGCAGCCCCGACGGCGAGACATTCTATGGCTACACCTTC.

V is TRBV7-2 and J is TRBJ1-1; weak D call: TRBD1 (5 bases). The CDR3 loop spans 16 amino acids. V shed 4 bases and J shed 4 bases, with 19 bases lying between them. Germline V lookup: CDR1 SGHTA, CDR2 FQGNSA. CDR3 coding DNA: TGTGCCAGCAGCTCGCTTAAGTCAGGGTATAGCACTGAAGCTTTCTTT. This translates into CASSSLKSGYSTEAFF.

The CDR3 here is CSAYSAGQPQHF. For the CDR3, the DNA is TGCAGCGCCTACTCCGCGGGGCAGCCCCAGCATTTT. The chain is built from TRBV29-1 and TRBJ1-5; D uncertain. Germline V gene data show CDR1 as SQVTM and CDR2 as ANQGSEA. The CDR3 spans 12 residues. Trimming removed 7 bases from V and 7 bases from J, with 14 bases in between.

This chain connects TRBV19 to TRBJ2-7, with 12 positions matching TRBD2. The CDR3 extends over 14 amino acids. Germline V CDR1 and CDR2: LNHDA, SQIVND (reference sequence). Losses at the gene ends were 6 bases for V and 0 bases for J; bases not matched to a gene: 0. CDR3 protein: CASRTSGSSYEQYF. Written as DNA, the CDR3 is TGTGCCAGTAGGACTAGCGGGAGCTCCTACGAGCAGTACTTC. Based on the CDR3 plus reference TRBV19 and TRBJ2-7, the full variable domain is DGGITQSPKYLFRKEGQNVTLSCEQNLNHDAMYWYRQDPGQGLRLIYYSQIVNDFQKGDIAEGYSVSREKKESFPLTVTSAQKNPTAFYLCASRTSGSSYEQYFGPGTRLTVT.

The chain recombines TRBV5-1 with TRBJ2-1, with D possibly matching TRBD2 (5 bases). The CDR3 spans 15 residues. The V end was cut by 6 bases, the J end by 0 bases, with 13 bases between. Germline V gene lookup returns CDR1 SGHRS and CDR2 YFSETQ. CDR3 protein: CASNREGSSYNEQFF. For the CDR3, the DNA is TGCGCCAGCAACCGAGAGGGTAGCTCCTACAATGAGCAGTTCTTC. The full variable domain, completed using reference TRBV5-1 and TRBJ2-1, is KAGVTQTPRYLIKTRGQQVTLSCSPISGHRSVSWYQQTPGQGLQFLFEYFSETQRNKGNFPGRFSGRQFSNSRSEMNVSTLELGDSALYLCASNREGSSYNEQFFGPGTRLTVL.